The clone carrying this T cell receptor (delta chain) was counted only a few times. Its specificity is not known. This specimen comes from a study of Vδ1+ human thymocytes. Overall study results and limits: The authors advised highly purified populations and single-cell validation. Despite high sort purity, roughly 20% of thymic T cell receptor delta sequences were Vdelta2. Thymic TRG and TRD repertoires appeared highly polyclonal, with Gaussian CDR3 length distributions.

Germline CDR1 reads TSWWSYY; CDR2 reads QGS. V was shortened by 0 bases and J by 3 bases, with 5 bases between the two germline ends. This CDR3 has 13 residues. Alphabeta T cells were depleted, then CD3+ Vdelta1+ Vdelta2- thymocytes were FACS-sorted. Extracted RNA was reverse transcribed into cDNA. Multiplex PCR used pooled V-gene forward primers and a constant-region reverse primer to amplify CDR3s. TCRdb ran CATT on the multiplex PCR reads. Of roughly 55,000 delta-chain clones listed, around 15% are singletons. Sequencing was performed on Vdelta1+ gamma-delta thymocytes from the thymus. The subset: FACS-sorted CD3+ TCRalphabeta- TCRVdelta1+ TCRVdelta2- thymocytes. The chain has TRDV1 and TRDJ1; D is unresolved. The receptor's source is a boy younger than two who had congenital heart surgery. The CDR3 region has the DNA TGTGCTCTTGGGGAACTAGGGTCCGATAAACTCATCTTT. This encodes CALGELGSDKLIF.